Below, one TCR beta chain is given with its context. Antigen specificity is unknown. A J-beta primer mix and a sample-barcoded 5' primer were used in a second PCR of roughly 7 to 12 cycles. In TCRdb, the 5' RACE reads were re-called with MiXCR into one record per CDR3 protein. The data hold 1.5 million to 2 million distinct CDR3 sequences, with about two fifths observed a single time. This record belongs to a study of blood T cells in healthy people across ages. The study's findings and limits: TCR beta diversity per million T cells fell roughly linearly with age.

V dropped 4 bases and J dropped 13 bases, with 23 bases sitting between them. The CDR3 length is 14 residues. The V gene's germline CDR1 is SQVTM and CDR2 ANQGSEA. The TCR originated in a human donor in good health. Sequences were obtained from blood. V is TRBV29-1 and J is TRBJ2-4; D might be TRBD1 or TRBD2, each matching 6 bases. Here the CDR3 reads CSVAQTGRPGEQYF. Written as DNA, the CDR3 is TGCAGCGTTGCTCAAACAGGGAGACCGGGGGAGCAGTACTTC.